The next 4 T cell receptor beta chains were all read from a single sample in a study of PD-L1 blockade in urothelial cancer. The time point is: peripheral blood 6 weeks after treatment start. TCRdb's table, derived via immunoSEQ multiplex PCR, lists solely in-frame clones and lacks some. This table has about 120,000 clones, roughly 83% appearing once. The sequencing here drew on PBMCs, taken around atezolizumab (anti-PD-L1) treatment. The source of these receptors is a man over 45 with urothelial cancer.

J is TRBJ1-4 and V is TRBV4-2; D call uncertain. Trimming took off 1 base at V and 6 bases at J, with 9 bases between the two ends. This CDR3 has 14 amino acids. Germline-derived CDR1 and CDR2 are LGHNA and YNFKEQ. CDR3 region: CASSQAQRDEKLFF. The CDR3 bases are TGTGCCAGCAGCCAAGCCCAGAGGGATGAAAAACTGTTTTTT.

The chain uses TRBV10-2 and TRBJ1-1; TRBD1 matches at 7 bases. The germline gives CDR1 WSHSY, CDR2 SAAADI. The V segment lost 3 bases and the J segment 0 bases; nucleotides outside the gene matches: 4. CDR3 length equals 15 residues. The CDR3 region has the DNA TGCGCCAGCAGTGACAGGGGACAGATGAACACTGAAGCTTTCTTT. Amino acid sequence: CASSDRGQMNTEAFF.

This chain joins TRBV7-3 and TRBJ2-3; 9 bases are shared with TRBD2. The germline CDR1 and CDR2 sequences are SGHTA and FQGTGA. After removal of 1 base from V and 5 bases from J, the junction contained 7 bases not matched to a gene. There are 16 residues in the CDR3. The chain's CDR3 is CASSLIPLREGDTQYF. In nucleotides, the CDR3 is TGTGCCAGCAGCTTAATCCCCCTGCGGGAGGGAGATACGCAGTATTTT.

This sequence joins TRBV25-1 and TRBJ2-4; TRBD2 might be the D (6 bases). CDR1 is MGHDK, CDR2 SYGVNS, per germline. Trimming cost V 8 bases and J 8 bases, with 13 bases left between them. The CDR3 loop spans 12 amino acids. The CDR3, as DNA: TGTGCCAGCGCGGGGTCGAGTGACATTCAGTACTTC. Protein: CASAGSSDIQYF.